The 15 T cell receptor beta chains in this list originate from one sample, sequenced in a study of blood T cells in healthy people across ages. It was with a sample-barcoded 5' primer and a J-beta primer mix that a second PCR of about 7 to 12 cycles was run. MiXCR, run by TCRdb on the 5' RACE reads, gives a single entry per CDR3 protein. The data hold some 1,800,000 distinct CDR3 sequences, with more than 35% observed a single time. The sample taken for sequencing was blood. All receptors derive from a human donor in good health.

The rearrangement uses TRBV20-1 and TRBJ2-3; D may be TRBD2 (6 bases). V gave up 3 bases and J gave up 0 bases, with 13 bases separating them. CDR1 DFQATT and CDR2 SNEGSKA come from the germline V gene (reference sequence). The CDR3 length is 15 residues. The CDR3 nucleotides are TGCAGTGCTAGCAGTCGGCGGGAAAGCACAGATACGCAGTATTTT. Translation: CSASSRRESTDTQYF.

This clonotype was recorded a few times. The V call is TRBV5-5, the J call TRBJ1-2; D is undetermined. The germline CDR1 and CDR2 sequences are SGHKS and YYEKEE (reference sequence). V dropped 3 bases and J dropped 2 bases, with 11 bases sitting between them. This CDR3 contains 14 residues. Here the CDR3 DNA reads TGTGCCAGCAGCTCTGGCGGGTCCAACTATGGCTACACCTTC. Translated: CASSSGGSNYGYTF.

This CDR3 reads CASSLTWIEQFF. The CDR3 nucleotides read TGTGCCAGCAGCTTGACATGGATTGAGCAGTTCTTC. The chain couples TRBV5-5 to TRBJ2-1; D uncertain. The germline gives CDR1 SGHKS, CDR2 YYEKEE (reference sequence). The ends were cut back, 1 base at V and 9 bases at J, with 8 bases in the middle. The CDR3 consists of 12 residues.

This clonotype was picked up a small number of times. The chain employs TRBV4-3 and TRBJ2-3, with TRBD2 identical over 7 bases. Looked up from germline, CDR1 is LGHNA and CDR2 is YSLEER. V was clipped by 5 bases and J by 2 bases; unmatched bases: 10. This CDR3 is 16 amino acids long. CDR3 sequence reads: CASSLTRGTFTDTQYF. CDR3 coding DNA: TGCGCCAGCAGCTTGACGCGGGGGACCTTCACAGATACGCAGTATTTT.

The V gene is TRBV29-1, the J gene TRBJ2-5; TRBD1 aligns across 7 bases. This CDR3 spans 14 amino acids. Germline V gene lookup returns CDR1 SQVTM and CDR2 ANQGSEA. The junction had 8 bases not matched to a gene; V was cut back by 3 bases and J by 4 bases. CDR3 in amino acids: CSVEKGAAGETQYF. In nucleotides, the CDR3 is TGCAGCGTTGAGAAGGGGGCCGCGGGAGAGACCCAGTACTTC.

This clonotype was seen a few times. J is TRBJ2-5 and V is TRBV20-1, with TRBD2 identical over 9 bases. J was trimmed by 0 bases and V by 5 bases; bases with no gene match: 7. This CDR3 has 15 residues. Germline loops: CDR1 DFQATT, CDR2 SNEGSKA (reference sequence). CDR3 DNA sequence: TGCAGTGCTCCTCGGGCGGGGGGGAACCAAGAGACCCAGTACTTC. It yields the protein CSAPRAGGNQETQYF.

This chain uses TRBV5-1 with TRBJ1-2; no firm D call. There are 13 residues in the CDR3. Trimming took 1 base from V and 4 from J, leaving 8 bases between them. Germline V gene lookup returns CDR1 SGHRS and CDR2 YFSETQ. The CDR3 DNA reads TGCGCCAGCAGCTTGTGGGCAGCCTATGGCTACACCTTC. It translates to CASSLWAAYGYTF.

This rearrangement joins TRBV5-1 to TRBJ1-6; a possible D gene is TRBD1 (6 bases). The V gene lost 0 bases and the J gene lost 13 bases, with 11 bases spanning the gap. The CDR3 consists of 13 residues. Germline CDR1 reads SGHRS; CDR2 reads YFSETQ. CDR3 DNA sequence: TGCGCCAGCAGCTTGGGACAGGTTGATCCCCTCCACTTT. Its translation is CASSLGQVDPLHF. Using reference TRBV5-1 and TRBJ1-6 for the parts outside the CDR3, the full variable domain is KAGVTQTPRYLIKTRGQQVTLSCSPISGHRSVSWYQQTPGQGLQFLFEYFSETQRNKGNFPGRFSGRQFSNSRSEMNVSTLELGDSALYLCASSLGQVDPLHFGNGTRLTVT.

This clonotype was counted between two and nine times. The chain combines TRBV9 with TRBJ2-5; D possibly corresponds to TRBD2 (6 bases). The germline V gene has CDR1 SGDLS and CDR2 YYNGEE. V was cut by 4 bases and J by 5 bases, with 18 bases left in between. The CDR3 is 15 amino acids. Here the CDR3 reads CASSSMGTPGETQYF. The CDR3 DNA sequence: TGTGCCAGCAGCTCCATGGGGACTCCTGGGGAGACCCAGTACTTC. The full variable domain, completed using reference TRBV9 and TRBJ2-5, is DSGVTQTPKHLITATGQRVTLRCSPRSGDLSVYWYQQSLDQGLQFLIQYYNGEERAKGNILERFSAQQFPDLHSELNLSSLELGDSALYFCASSSMGTPGETQYFGPGTRLLVL.

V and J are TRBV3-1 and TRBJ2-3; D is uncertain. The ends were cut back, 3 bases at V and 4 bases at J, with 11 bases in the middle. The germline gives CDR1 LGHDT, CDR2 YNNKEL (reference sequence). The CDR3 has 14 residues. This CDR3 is CASSQGFVADTQYF. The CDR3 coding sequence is TGTGCCAGCAGCCAGGGTTTTGTCGCAGATACGCAGTATTTT.

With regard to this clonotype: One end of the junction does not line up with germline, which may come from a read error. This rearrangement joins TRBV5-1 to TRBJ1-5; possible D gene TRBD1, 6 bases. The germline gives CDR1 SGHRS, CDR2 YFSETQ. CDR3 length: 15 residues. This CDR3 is CVSSSGGSDNQPQHF. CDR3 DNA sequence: TGCGTCAGCAGCTCGGGGGGCTCAGACAATCAGCCCCAGCATTTT.

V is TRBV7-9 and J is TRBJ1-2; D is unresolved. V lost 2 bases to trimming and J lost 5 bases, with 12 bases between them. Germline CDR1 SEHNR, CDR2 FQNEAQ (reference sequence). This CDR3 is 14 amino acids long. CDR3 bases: TGTGCCAGCAGCTTACCGGGTGCGGTGTATGGCTACACCTTC. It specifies CASSLPGAVYGYTF.

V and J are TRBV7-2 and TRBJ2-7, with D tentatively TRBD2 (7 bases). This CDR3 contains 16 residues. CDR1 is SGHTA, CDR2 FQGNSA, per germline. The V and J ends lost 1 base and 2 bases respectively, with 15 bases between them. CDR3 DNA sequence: TGTGCCAGCAGCTTAGGAAGGCGGGGGCTCGCCTACGAGCAGTACTTC. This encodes CASSLGRRGLAYEQYF.

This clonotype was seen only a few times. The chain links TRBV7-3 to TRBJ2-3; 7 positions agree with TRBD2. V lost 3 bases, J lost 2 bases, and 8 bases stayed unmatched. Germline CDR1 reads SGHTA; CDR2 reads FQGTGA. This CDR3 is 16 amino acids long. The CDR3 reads CASSLRGSIITDTQYF. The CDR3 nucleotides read TGTGCCAGCAGCTTGCGGGGGTCTATAATCACAGATACGCAGTATTTT.

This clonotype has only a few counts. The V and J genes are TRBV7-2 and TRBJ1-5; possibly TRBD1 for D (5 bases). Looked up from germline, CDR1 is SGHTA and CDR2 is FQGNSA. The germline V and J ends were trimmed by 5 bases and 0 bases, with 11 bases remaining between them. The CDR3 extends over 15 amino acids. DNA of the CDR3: TGTGCCAGCAGCCCCGACAGTAGTAGCAATCAGCCCCAGCATTTT. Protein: CASSPDSSSNQPQHF. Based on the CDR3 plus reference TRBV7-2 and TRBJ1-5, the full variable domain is GAGVSQSPSNKVTEKGKDVELRCDPISGHTALYWYRQSLGQGLEFLIYFQGNSAPDKSGLPSDRFSAERTGGSVSTLTIQRTQQEDSAVYLCASSPDSSSNQPQHFGDGTRLSIL.